The source of this T cell receptor beta chain is a study of T cells in Graves' hyperthyroidism and ophthalmopathy. RNA transcripts provided the source from which TCR beta CDR3 regions were amplified. The TCR CDR3 was amplified in a first-round RT-PCR using the HTBI primer set. One entry per CDR3 protein results from TCRdb running MiXCR on the multiplex PCR reads. In the table there are 500,000 to 650,000 distinct CDR3 sequences, roughly 18% of which are singletons. As regards this clonotype: Its antigen is as yet unknown.

The V gene's germline CDR1 is ENHRY and CDR2 SYGVKD. The CDR3 runs to 13 residues. Trimming took 6 bases from V and 2 from J; bases not matched to a gene: 3. Study conclusions and caveats: Blood also showed most of the thyroid clonotypes that were expanded above 0.001. It was a median around 6 months before onset that the model predicted ophthalmopathy.

This chain joins TRBV10-3 and TRBJ1-2, with 7 bases that match TRBD1. Sequencing was performed on blood. This sequence was found in a woman in her late teens or twenties with Graves' ophthalmopathy. DNA for the CDR3: TGTGCCATCAGCCAGGGACAGAACTATGGCTACACCTTC. This translates into CAISQGQNYGYTF.